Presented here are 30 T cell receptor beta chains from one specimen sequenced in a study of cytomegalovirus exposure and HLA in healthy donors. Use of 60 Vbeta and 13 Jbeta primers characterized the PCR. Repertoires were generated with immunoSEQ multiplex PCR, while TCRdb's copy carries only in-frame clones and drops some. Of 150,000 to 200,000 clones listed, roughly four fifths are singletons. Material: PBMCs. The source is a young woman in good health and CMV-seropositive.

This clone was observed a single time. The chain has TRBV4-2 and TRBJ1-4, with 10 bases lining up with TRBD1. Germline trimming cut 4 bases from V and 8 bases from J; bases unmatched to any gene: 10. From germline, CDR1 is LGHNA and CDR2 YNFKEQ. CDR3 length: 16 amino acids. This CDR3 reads CASSRSAGTGAEKLFF. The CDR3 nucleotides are TGTGCCAGCAGCCGGTCTGCCGGGACAGGGGCCGAAAAACTGTTTTTT.

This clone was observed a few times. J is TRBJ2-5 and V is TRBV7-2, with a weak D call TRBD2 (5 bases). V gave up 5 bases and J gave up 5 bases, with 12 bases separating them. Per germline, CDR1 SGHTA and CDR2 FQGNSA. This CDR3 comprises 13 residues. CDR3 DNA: TGTGCCAGCAGCGCAGACTACTCGGAGACCCAGTACTTC. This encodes CASSADYSETQYF.

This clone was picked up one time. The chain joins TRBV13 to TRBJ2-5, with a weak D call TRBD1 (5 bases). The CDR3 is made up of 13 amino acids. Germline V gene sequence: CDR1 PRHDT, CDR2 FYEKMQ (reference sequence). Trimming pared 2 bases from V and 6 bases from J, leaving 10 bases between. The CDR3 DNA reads TGTGCCAGCAGCTTACTACCAGGGAAGACCCAGTACTTC. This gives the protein CASSLLPGKTQYF.

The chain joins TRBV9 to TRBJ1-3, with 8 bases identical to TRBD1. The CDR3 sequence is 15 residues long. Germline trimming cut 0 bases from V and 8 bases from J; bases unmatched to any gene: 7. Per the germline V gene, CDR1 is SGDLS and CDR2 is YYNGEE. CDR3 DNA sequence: TGTGCCAGCAGCGTAGGACAGGGGAATGGGGACACCATATATTTT. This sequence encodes CASSVGQGNGDTIYF.

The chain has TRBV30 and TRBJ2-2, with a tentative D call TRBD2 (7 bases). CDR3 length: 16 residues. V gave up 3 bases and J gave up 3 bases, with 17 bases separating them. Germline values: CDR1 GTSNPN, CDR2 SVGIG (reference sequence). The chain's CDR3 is CAWSSPEGGDTGELFF. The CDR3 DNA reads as TGTGCCTGGAGCAGCCCGGAAGGGGGGGACACCGGGGAGCTGTTTTTT.

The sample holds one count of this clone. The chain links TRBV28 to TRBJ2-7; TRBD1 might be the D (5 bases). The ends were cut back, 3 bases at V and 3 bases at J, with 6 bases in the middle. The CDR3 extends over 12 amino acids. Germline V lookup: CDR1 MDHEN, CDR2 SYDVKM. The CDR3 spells CASSFQGYEQYF. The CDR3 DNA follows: TGTGCCAGCAGTTTTCAGGGCTACGAGCAGTACTTC.

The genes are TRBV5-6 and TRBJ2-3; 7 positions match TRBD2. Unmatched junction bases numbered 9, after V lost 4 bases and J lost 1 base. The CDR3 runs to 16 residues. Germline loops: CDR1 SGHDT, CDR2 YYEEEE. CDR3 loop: CASSIPGLEGTDTQYF. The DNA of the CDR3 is TGTGCCAGCAGCATACCTGGACTAGAAGGCACAGATACGCAGTATTTT.

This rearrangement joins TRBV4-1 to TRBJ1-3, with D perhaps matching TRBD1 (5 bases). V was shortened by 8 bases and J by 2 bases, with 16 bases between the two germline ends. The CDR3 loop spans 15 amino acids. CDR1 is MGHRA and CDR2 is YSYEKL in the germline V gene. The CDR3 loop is CASGGWGIAGNTIYF. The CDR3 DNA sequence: TGCGCCAGCGGGGGGTGGGGGATCGCTGGAAACACCATATATTTT.

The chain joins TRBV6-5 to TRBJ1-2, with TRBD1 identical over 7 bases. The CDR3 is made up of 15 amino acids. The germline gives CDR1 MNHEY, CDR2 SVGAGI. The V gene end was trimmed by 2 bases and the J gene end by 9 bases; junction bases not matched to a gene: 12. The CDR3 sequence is CASSYRVEGGRRYTF. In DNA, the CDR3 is TGTGCCAGCAGTTACCGGGTTGAAGGGGGCCGGCGCTACACCTTC.

The CDR3 is CASSVGGQPPNTEAFF. In DNA form, the CDR3 reads TGTGCCAGCAGCGTAGGTGGACAGCCTCCGAACACTGAAGCTTTCTTT. The chain carries TRBV9 and TRBJ1-1; the D gene is possibly TRBD1 (6 bases). The CDR3 is 16 amino acids. Germline V lookup: CDR1 SGDLS, CDR2 YYNGEE. Trimming removed 0 bases at V and 1 base at J, with 13 bases between.

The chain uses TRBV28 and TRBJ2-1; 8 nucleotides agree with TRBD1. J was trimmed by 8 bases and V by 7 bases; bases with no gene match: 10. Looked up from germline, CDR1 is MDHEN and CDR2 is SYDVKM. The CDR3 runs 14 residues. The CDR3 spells CASTPRGLGDEQFF. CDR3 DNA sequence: TGTGCCAGCACTCCCAGGGGGCTGGGCGATGAGCAGTTCTTC.

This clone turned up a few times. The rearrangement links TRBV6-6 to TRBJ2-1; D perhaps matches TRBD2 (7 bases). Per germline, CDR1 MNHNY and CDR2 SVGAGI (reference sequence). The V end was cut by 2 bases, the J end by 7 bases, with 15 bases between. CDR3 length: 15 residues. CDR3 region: CASSYGSEGGNEQFF. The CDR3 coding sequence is TGTGCCAGCAGTTACGGGTCGGAGGGGGGGAATGAGCAGTTCTTC.

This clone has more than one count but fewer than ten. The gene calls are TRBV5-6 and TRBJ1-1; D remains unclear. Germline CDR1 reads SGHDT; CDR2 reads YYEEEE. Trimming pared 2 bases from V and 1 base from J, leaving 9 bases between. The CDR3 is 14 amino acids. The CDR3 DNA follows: TGTGCCAGCAGCTTCGGACGGGGGAACACTGAAGCTTTCTTT. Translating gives CASSFGRGNTEAFF.

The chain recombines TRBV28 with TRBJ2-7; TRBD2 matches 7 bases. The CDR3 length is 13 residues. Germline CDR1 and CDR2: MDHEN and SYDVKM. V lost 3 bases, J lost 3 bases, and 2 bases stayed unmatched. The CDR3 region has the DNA TGTGCCAGCAGTTTCGGGGGGTACTACGAGCAGTACTTC. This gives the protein CASSFGGYYEQYF.

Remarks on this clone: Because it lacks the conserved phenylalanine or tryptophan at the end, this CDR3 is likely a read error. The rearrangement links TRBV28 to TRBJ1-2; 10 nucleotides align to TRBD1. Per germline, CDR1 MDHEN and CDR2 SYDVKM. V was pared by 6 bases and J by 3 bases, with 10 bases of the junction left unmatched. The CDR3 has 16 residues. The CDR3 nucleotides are TGTGCCAGCAGCCTTTTAATCGGGACAGGGGACTATGGCTACACCTCC. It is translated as CASSLLIGTGDYGYTS.

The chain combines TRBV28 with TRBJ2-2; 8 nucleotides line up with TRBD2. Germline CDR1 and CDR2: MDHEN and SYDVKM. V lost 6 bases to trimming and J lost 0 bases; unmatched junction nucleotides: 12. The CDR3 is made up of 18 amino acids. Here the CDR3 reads CASSHFGGGPTNTGELFF. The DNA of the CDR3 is TGTGCCAGCAGCCATTTCGGGGGGGGGCCCACGAACACCGGGGAGCTGTTTTTT. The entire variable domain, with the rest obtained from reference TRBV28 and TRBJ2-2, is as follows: DVKVTQSSRYLVKRTGEKVFLECVQDMDHENMFWYRQDPGLGLRLIYFSYDVKMKEKGDIPEGYSVSREKKERFSLILESASTNQTSMYLCASSHFGGGPTNTGELFFGEGSRLTVL.

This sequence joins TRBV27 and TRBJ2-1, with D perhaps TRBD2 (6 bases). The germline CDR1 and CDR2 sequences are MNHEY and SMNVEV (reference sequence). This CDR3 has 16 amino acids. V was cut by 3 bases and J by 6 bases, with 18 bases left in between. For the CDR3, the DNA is TGTGCCAGCAGTTTGTCCGCTAGCGTTGGGTTCAATGAGCAGTTCTTC. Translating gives CASSLSASVGFNEQFF.

The CDR3 sequence is CASSTGQGNTEAFF. CDR3 nucleotide sequence: TGTGCCAGCAGTACCGGACAGGGGAACACTGAAGCTTTCTTT. The rearrangement joins TRBV6-4 to TRBJ1-1; 8 nucleotides match TRBD1. The junction had 3 bases not matched to a gene; V was cut back by 5 bases and J by 1 base. CDR3 size: 14 residues. Germline V gene data show CDR1 as MRHNA and CDR2 as SNTAGT.

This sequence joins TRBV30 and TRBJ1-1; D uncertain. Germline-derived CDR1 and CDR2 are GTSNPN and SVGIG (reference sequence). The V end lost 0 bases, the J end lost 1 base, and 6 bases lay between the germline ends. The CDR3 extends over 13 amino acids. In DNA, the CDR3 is TGTGCCTGGAGTGTACATCGGAACACTGAAGCTTTCTTT. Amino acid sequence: CAWSVHRNTEAFF.

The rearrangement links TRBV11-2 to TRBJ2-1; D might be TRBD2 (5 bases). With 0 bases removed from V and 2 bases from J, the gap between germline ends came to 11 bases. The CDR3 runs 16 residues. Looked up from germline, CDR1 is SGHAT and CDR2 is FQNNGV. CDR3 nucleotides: TGTGCCAGCAGCTTAGATTATCTAGCCCCCTACAATGAGCAGTTCTTC. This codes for CASSLDYLAPYNEQFF.

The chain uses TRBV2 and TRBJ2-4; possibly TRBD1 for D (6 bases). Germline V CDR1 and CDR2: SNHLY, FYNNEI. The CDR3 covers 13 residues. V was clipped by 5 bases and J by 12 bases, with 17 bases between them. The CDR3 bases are TGTGCCAGCAGTCCTGGGGGCTCGGACAGTCAGTACTTC. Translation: CASSPGGSDSQYF.

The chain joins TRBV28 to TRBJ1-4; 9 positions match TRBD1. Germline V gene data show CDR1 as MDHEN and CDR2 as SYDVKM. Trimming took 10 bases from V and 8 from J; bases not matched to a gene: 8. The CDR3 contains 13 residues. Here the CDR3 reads CATLDRGREKLFF. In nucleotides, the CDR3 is TGTGCCACCTTGGACAGGGGTCGGGAAAAACTGTTTTTT.

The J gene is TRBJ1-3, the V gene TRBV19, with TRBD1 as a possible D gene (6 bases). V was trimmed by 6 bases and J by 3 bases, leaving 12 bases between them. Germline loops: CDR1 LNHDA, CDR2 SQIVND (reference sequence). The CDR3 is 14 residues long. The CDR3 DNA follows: TGTGCCAGTAGCGAGGGGGATTTTGGAAACACCATATATTTT. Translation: CASSEGDFGNTIYF.

CDR3 sequence: CAISRGTRTDTQYF. CDR3 nucleotides: TGTGCCATCAGTAGGGGGACGAGAACAGATACGCAGTATTTT. The rearrangement uses TRBV10-3 and TRBJ2-3, with D possibly TRBD1 on 6 matching bases. The CDR3 is 14 residues long. The V end was cut by 5 bases, the J end by 3 bases, with 12 bases between. The germline gives CDR1 ENHRY, CDR2 SYGVKD.

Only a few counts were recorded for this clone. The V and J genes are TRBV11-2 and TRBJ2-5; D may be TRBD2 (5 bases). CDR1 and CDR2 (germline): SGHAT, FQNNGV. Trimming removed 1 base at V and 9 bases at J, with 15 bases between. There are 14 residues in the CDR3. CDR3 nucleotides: TGTGCCAGCAGCTTAGTTTTTTCCGGGAAGGCCCAGTACTTC. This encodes CASSLVFSGKAQYF.

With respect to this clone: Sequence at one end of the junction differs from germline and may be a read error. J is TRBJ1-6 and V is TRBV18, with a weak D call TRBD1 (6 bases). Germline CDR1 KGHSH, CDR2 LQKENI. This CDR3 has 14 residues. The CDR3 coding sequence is TGTGCCAGCTCATCCTACAGGGATCGATCACTCCTCCACTTT. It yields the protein CASSSYRDRSLLHF.

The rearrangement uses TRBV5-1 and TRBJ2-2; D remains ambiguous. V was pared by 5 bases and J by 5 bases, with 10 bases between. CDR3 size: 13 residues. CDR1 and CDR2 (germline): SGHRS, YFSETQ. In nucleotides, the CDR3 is TGCGCCAGCAGAACGCAAACTACCGGGGAGCTGTTTTTT. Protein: CASRTQTTGELFF.

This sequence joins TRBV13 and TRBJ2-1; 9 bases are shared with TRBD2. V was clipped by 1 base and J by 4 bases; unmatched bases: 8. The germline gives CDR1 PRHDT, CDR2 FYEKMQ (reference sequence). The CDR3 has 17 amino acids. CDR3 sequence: CASSLETSGEDYNEQFF. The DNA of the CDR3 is TGTGCCAGCAGCTTAGAGACTAGCGGAGAAGATTACAATGAGCAGTTCTTC.

Here the CDR3 DNA reads TGTGCCAGCAGCTCGTTACCCGGGACAGATGGCTACACCTTC. Amino acid sequence: CASSSLPGTDGYTF. V is TRBV7-9 and J is TRBJ1-2; 7 nucleotides agree with TRBD1. V dropped 4 bases and J dropped 6; count of bases not matched to a gene: 8. Per germline, CDR1 SEHNR and CDR2 FQNEAQ (reference sequence). The CDR3 is made up of 14 amino acids. The full variable domain, in which reference TRBV7-9 and TRBJ1-2 provide the parts outside the CDR3, is DTGVSQNPRHKITKRGQNVTFRCDPISEHNRLYWYRQTLGQGPEFLTYFQNEAQLEKSRLLSDRFSAERPKGSFSTLEIQRTEQGDSAMYLCASSSLPGTDGYTFGSGTRLTVV.

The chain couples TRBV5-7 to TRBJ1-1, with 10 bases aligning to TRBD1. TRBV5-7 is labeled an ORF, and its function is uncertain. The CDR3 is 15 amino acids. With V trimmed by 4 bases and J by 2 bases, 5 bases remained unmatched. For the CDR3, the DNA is TGTGCCAGCAGCGGACGACAGGGGGCCAACACTGAAGCTTTCTTT. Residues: CASSGRQGANTEAFF.